A selection of T cell receptor beta chains follows, all from one sample in a study of CD8+ T cells in alopecia areata. Repertoires were generated with immunoSEQ multiplex PCR, while TCRdb's copy carries only in-frame clones and drops some. The sample lists around 130,000 clones, roughly 61% seen once, with less than 5.5% in the top ten. The starting material was CD4+ T cells sorted from blood, obtained at week 0. Receptor source: a human donor with alopecia areata. Each CDR3 is given with its conserved first and last residue.

j_gene	len	v_gene	CDR3aa
TRBJ2-5	14	TRBV5-1	CASSLQGYSETQYF
TRBJ1-2	15	TRBV5-1	CASSLHSGGDGGYTF
TRBJ2-5	15	TRBV7-9	CASSPDAGQRRAQYF
TRBJ2-5	15	TRBV19	CASSARQGPQETQYF
TRBJ2-2	16	TRBV19	CASSSSSGIGTGELFF
TRBJ1-1	13	TRBV15	CATATGPNTEAFF
TRBJ1-1	14	TRBV5-1	CASSLGRGWTEAFF
TRBJ1-3	14	TRBV18	CASSPGTIGNTIYF
TRBJ2-3	14	TRBV7-2	CASSFLAGTDTQYF
TRBJ1-2	16	TRBV28	CASSSPSIDSNYGYTF
TRBJ2-3	14	TRBV28	CASSAGQGADTQYF
TRBJ1-4	16	TRBV2	CASSRDGKTTNEKLFF
TRBJ1-1	17	TRBV25-1	CASSEVGTHSFDTEAFF
TRBJ2-2	14	TRBV5-1	CASSLEASTGELFF
TRBJ1-1	11	TRBV6-6	CASSLRDSAFF
TRBJ2-1	16	TRBV18	CASSPIPGGRSNEQFF
TRBJ2-1	17	TRBV30	CAWSLLAGVRTVNEQFF
TRBJ1-1	13	TRBV6-1	CASSREGFTEAFF
TRBJ2-7	14	TRBV2	CASSDVSVSYEQYF
TRBJ1-2	12	TRBV29-1	CSVRTGGSGYTF
TRBJ1-2	14	TRBV27	CASSFHRGKSGYTF
TRBJ2-3	15	TRBV2	CASSRPTGGTDTQYF
TRBJ2-3	16	TRBV30	CAWSGPTGDSTDTQYF
TRBJ2-5	13	TRBV10-3	CAISGQSQETQYF
TRBJ1-1	13	TRBV10-3	CAICRQLNTEAFF
TRBJ1-6	19	TRBV6-1	CASSALLGQADSYNSPLHF
TRBJ1-2	15	TRBV7-2	CASSLAWIREQGYTF
TRBJ2-7	18	TRBV4-2	CASSQPGTSGTYSYEQYF
TRBJ1-2	16	TRBV2	CASTADRGLGSGGYTF
TRBJ2-2	13	TRBV5-1	CASSARFTGELFF
TRBJ2-3	14	TRBV7-9	CASSSGTGTDTQYF
TRBJ1-5	14	TRBV19	CASSKDSLKRPQHF
TRBJ2-7	12	TRBV7-2	CASSLAGREQYF
TRBJ2-1	15	TRBV5-1	CATSLAGGQYNEQFF
TRBJ1-6	18	TRBV11-2	CASRPDRDPVSYNSPLHF